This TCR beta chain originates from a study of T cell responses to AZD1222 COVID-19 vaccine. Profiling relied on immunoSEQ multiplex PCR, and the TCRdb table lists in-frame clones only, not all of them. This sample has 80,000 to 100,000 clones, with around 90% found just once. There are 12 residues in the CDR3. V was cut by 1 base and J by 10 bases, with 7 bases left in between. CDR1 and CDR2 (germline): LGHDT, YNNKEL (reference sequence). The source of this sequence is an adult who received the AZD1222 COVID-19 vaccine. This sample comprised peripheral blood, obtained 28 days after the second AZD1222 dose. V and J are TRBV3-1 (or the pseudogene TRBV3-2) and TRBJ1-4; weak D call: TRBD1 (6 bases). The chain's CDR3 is CASSQVQGKLFF. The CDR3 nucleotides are TGTGCCAGCAGCCAAGTACAGGGAAAACTGTTTTTT.